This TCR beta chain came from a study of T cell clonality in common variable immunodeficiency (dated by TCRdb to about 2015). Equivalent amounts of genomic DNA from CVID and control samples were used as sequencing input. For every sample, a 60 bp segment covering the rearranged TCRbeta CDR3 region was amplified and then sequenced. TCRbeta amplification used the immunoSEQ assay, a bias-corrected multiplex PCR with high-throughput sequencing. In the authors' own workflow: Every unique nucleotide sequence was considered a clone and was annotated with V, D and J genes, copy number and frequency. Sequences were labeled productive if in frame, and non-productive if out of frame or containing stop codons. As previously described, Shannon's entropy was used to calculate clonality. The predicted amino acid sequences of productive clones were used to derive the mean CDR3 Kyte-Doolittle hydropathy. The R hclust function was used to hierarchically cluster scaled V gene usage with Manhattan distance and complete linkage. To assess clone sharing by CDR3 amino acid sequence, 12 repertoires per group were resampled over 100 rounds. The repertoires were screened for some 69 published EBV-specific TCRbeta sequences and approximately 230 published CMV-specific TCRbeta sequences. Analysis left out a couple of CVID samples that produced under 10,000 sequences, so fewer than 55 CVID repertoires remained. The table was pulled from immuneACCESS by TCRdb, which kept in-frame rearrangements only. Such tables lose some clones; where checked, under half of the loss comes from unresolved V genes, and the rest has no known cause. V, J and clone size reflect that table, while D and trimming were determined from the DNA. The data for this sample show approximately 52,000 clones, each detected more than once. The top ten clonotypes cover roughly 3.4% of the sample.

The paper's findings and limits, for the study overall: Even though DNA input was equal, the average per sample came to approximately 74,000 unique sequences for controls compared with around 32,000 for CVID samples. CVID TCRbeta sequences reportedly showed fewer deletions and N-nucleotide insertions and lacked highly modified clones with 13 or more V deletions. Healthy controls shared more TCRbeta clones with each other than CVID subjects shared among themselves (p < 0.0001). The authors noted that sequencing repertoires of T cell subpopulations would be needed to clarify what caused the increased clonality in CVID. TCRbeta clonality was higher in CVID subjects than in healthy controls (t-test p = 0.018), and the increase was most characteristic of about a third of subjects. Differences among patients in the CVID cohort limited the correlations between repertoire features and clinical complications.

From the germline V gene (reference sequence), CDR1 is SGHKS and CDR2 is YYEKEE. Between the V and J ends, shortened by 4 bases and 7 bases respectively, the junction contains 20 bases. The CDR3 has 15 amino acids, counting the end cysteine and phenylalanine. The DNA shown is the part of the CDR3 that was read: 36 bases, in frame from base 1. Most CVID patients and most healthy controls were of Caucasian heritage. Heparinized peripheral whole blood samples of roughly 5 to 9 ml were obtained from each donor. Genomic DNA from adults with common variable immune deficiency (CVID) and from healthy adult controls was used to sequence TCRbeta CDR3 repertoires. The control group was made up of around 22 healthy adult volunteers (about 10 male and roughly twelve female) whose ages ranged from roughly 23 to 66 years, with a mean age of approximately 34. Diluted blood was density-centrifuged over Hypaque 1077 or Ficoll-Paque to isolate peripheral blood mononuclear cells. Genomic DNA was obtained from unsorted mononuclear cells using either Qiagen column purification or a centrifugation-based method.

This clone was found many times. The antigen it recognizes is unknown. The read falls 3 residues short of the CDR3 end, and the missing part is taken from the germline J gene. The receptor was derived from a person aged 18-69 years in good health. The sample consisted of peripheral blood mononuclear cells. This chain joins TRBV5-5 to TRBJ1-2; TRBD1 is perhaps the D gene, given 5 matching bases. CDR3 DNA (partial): TGTGCCAGCAGCCCGGGGACTGCCCTCCGGGGTGGC. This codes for CASSPGTALRGG. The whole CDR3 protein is CASSPGTALRGGYTF.